This paragraph reports one T cell receptor (beta chain). This clone has just a few counts. What antigen it recognizes has not been identified. No much larger clone is present one base from it, and per-base qualities are unavailable. These data are taken from a study of cytomegalovirus exposure and HLA in healthy donors listed by TCRdb under 2017. About the full investigation: An earlier analysis of approximately 590 of the donors reported about 290 Gb of sequence data and some 120 million unique TCR beta sequences from about 179 million T cells. About 300 gigabases of sequencing data and roughly 90 million unique TCR sequences were included in an early release covering under 650 HLA-typed donors. In addition to the first cohort of roughly 700 subjects, a separate validation cohort of some 120 different subjects was used. The genetic ancestry cluster associated with self-reported Caucasian donors included about 84% of the roughly 360 genotyped donors. The study used immunosequencing to profile the T cell repertoires of several hundred subjects and linked those repertoires to cytomegalovirus serostatus. Donor age, sex, ethnicity and CMV serostatus were collected together with the repertoire data. Four to six DR-DQ haplotypes were handled as single units for association and clustering, since linkage in the cohort was strong. The study was designed to test whether signatures of past pathogen exposure could be identified by cataloging public T cell receptors. Every repertoire in the discovery cohort had been generated on one and the same sequencing platform. Rather than drawing on any new phenotypic data, the later analysis identified candidate immune exposures from TCR beta sequences and the way those sequences occurred across donors. A later analysis re-examined previously published TCR beta repertoires from just over 650 donors and added high-resolution HLA genotyping to investigate patterns of TCR occurrence. Class I and class II HLA loci were covered by the typing at four-digit resolution. In an earlier analysis of 550 to 700 of the donors, high-throughput TCR beta sequencing was used to judge whether each TCR beta V gene segment behaved as functional or pseudogenic. To predict cytomegalovirus infection status, the study combined high-throughput TCR immunosequencing, statistical association of individual TCRs with disease status, and machine learning. Among about 360 genotyped donors of the cohort, an average of 235,054 unique TCR beta nucleotide sequences were sequenced per donor, around 18% of them non-productive. The number of typed donors differed by locus: roughly 629-640 for A, B, C, DRB1 and DQB1; approximately 520 for DQA1; fewer than 610 for DPA1; and around 450 for DPB1. In a later genetic analysis, genome-wide SNP genotypes for about 65% of the roughly 670 donors were used, and that subset was treated as a discovery cohort. Here is what the overall study found, with its caveats: V-gene and J-gene trimming of TCR beta chains was associated with a missense DCLRE1C variant in a later genetic analysis, and the association was replicated in an independent cohort. According to a later genetic analysis, donors in an Asian-associated ancestry cluster had fewer N-insertions in productive TCRs than the approximately 650-donor mean. A few of the identified cytomegalovirus-associated TCR beta chains were confirmed in vitro to be specific for cytomegalovirus antigens. The sequencing pipeline was judged likely to have produced a cluster of highly shared sequence variants as a technical artifact. For the cohort, immune exposure information was limited to CMV serostatus. Roughly uniform sequencing depth across donors was assumed in presence/absence analyses, although this assumption may not hold. In a later analysis, TCR association rates were found to vary across HLA loci, with the most associated TCRs seen for DRB1 alleles and the fewest for HLA-C alleles. Because HLA typing was unavailable for some donors at each locus, only the typed subset was used in association tests. When HLA alleles, especially DR and DQ, strongly co-occurred, TCR associations were difficult to assign to individual alleles. Because counts were too low, around 17 rarely observed V segments, including chromosome 9 orphons, were left out of the earlier analysis of several hundred of the donors. According to a later analysis, most CMV-associated TCR beta chains appeared to be HLA-restricted, and the HLA associations seemed to be driven largely by CMV exposure. Linkage disequilibrium might explain the correlated functional status among segregating V segments, but an unknown experimental factor could not be excluded. This cohort had only TCR beta chains sequenced, and the lack of alpha or paired-chain data limited which features could be detected. It was suggested by the authors that the approach could potentially be generalized to other disease states and immunological phenotypes. In a later analysis, several top co-occurrence clusters were reported to appear linked to parvovirus B19, influenza, CMV and Epstein-Barr virus. A further reported finding was that TCR beta sequences accurately predicted the HLA-A and HLA-B alleles for most subjects in the first cohort. An earlier analysis of approximately 590 of the donors showed that most TCR beta V segments appeared in productive rearrangements either about 87% or about 30% of the time, which broadly matched IMGT annotations. Specific HLA alleles were associated with more than 15,000 TCR beta sequences at a false discovery rate of 0.05 in a later analysis. Across donors, most TCR sequences were observed very rarely, whereas some public TCRs were present in many individuals. Cytomegalovirus status was reported to be diagnosed by the classifier with high specificity and sensitivity in both the original and validation cohorts. Compared with equally common non-associated chains, HLA-associated TCR beta chains in a later analysis were more clonally expanded and had lower generation probabilities. Some IMGT-functional V segments, including TRBV6-2 and TRBV6-3, could not be told apart with the 87-base-pair reads, so those segments were excluded. The study gave a list of more than 150 TCR beta chains associated with cytomegalovirus.

Libraries were built with the immunoSEQ multiplex PCR assay. The multiplex PCR relied on a mix of 60 forward primers for TCR Vbeta segments and 13 reverse primers for TCR Jbeta segments. A multiplex PCR assay on genomic DNA amplified the CDR3 region of rearranged TCR beta genes. The amplified TCR beta libraries were sequenced on the Illumina HiSeq System as 87-base-pair reads. The original methods were these. A later analysis tallied 75 million to 85 million unique TCR beta chains across the 640 or so repertoires, and some 10 million of those chains were shared by two or more donors. A nearest-neighbor algorithm error-corrected the raw reads and collapsed the reads into unique sequences, merging closely related sequences to remove PCR and sequencing errors. To assign V, D and J gene segments, CDR3 sequences were aligned to IMGT reference sequences. For a sequence to be retained, at least a six-nucleotide match to both a V gene segment and a J gene segment was required. Rearrangements were called productive when the CDR3 lacked stop codons and stayed in frame with V and J; all others were non-productive. CDR3 was defined by IMGT convention, running from the second conserved V-encoded cysteine to the conserved J-encoded phenylalanine. The earlier analysis of approximately 590 of the donors excluded any sequence lacking an unambiguous match to a single V gene segment. In an earlier analysis of around 590 of the donors, a V segment was called functional when productive rearrangements were above 56.7%, and segregating when the standard deviation between donors exceeded 5%. To diagnose cytomegalovirus status from the catalog of TCR beta chain sequences, a statistical classification framework was built. In a later analysis, TCR nucleotide sequences were compared against IMGT/GENE-DB human TR gene sequences so that V and J genes could be assigned. The TCRdist pipeline was used in a later analysis to assign CDR3 sequences and most-parsimonious VDJ recombination scenarios. In a later analysis, each TCR beta chain was defined by its CDR3 amino acid sequence together with its V-gene family, and reads lacking a unique V-gene family were excluded. As a way to deal with suspected cross-contamination and a sequencing artifact, a later analysis dropped roughly 620 nucleotide sequences that were highly shared and had low generation probability. In a later analysis, a clonal expansion index was calculated for each public chain from normalized within-repertoire ranks of inferred template counts. A later analysis computed generation probabilities with a VDJ recombination model fitted to out-of-frame rearrangements, and checked the results against IGoR. A later analysis scored TCR-TCR, TCR-HLA and TCR-CMV co-occurrence with hypergeometric tests, applying a repertoire-size bias correction to TCR pairs. To estimate false discovery rates, a later analysis permuted the HLA or CMV assignments 20 times. In a later analysis, co-occurring TCRs were grouped with DBSCAN, and TCRdist sequence similarity was added when clustering was performed within HLA-allele-positive subsets. Repertoires with fewer than 30,000 or more than 120,000 public chains were left out of co-occurrence clustering, as were a handful of repertoires with anomalous nucleotide sharing. Drawn from immuneACCESS, this table holds only the in-frame rearrangements with V and J called that TCRdb kept. Clones are partly lost; checked studies trace under half to an unresolved V gene and leave the rest unexplained. V and J calls plus clone size are reproduced from that table; the DNA served to infer D and trimming. The sample table records 100,000 to 150,000 clones; roughly 80% of these occur just once. The ten largest clones capture 1% of the sample.

The cohort comprised fewer than 750 healthy bone marrow donors. All cohort members were sampled while nominally healthy, although unrecorded immune exposures were likely present. The donor tested CMV seronegative, placing the donor among the 350 or so seronegative members of the cohort. A peripheral blood sample was provided by each donor, and peripheral blood mononuclear cells were used for TCR beta sequencing. The Qiagen DNeasy Blood Extraction Kit was used to extract genomic DNA from the blood cell samples. CDR1 and CDR2 (MNHNY, SVGAGI) derive from the germline V gene (reference sequence). V loses 10 bases, J loses 2 bases, and the germline ends lie 8 bases apart. The CDR3 holds 11 amino acids from the cysteine to the phenylalanine. Only the CDR3 part of the read is kept: 33 bases, read in frame from the first base.

Sequenced input: PBMCs. The receptor comes from a man aged 40-55 years in good health and CMV-seronegative. Rearrangement joined TRBV6-6 to TRBJ1-1; the D segment cannot be called with confidence. The DNA sequence is given as TGTGCCACCGCACTCAACACTGAAGCTTTCTTT. Its protein product is CATALNTEAFF.